Below, 10 T cell receptor beta chains from the same sample are listed, as sequenced in a study of shared clonotypes between healthy human individuals (dated by TCRdb to between 2020 and 2021). Library preparation used the immunoSEQ multiplex PCR assay. The immuneACCESS repertoire file appears here via TCRdb, limited to in-frame rearrangements. These files lack a portion of the clones; in checked studies, under half of the deficit traces to unresolved V genes, and the cause of the others is not known. The sample profile shows millions of clones; roughly 94% of them were found once. The top ten hold 0.9% to 1.3% of the sample. CD8 naive samples consisted of CD45RO-negative cells that were positively selected for CCR7, yielding a CD45RA+CCR7+ population without TemRA cells. Sequencing was done on a sample of naive CD8+ T cells sorted from blood. This specimen's cell subset or site label, interpreted: CD45RA+CCR7+. The origin of the receptors is a man between 18 and 35 years old in good health.

Concerning this clone itself: At one boundary the junction diverges from the germline segment, which might be a read error. The rearrangement uses TRBV6-1 and TRBJ2-1; 9 bases line up with TRBD2. The CDR3 runs 15 residues. Germline V gene data show CDR1 as MNHNS and CDR2 as SASEGT. The CDR3 nucleotides are TGTGCCAGCAGAGAAGCGGGGGGCCCCGGCAATGAGCAGTTCTTC. Translating it yields CASREAGGPGNEQFF.

In its sample, this clone was seen once. V and J are TRBV7-9 and TRBJ2-7, with 12 nucleotides matching TRBD1. The CDR3 has 16 residues. CDR1 and CDR2 from the germline V gene are SEHNR and FQNEAQ (reference sequence). With V trimmed by 5 bases and J by 4 bases, 9 bases remained unmatched. CDR3 in amino acids: CASSHTPGQGAYEQYF. The CDR3, as DNA: TGTGCCAGCAGCCATACCCCGGGACAGGGGGCATACGAGCAGTACTTC.

Concerning this clone itself: Other nucleotide sequences from this sample produce the same CDR3. The chain links TRBV2 to TRBJ1-2; the D gene is possibly TRBD1 (5 bases). The CDR3 loop spans 15 amino acids. V lost 6 bases and J lost 1, with 15 bases in between. The germline V gene has CDR1 SNHLY and CDR2 FYNNEI. The CDR3 bases are TGTGCCAGCAGGGAGGGGAGGCGGGATAACTATGGCTACACCTTC. This encodes CASREGRRDNYGYTF.

The V call is TRBV6-5, the J call TRBJ2-7; D uncertain. In germline, CDR1 is MNHEY, CDR2 SVGAGI. V gave up 5 bases and J gave up 4 bases, with 18 bases separating them. The CDR3 is made up of 15 amino acids. The CDR3 sequence: CASSTVGSEEYEQYF. In DNA form, the CDR3 reads TGTGCCAGCAGTACCGTCGGGTCAGAAGAATACGAGCAGTACTTC.

This CDR3 is CASIVRGSHEQYF. The DNA of the CDR3 is TGCGCCAGCATAGTGCGGGGGTCCCACGAGCAGTACTTC. The chain has TRBV10-1 and TRBJ2-7; 7 bases line up with TRBD2. Germline V lookup: CDR1 WNHNN, CDR2 SYGVQD (reference sequence). The CDR3 is 13 residues long. Losses at the gene ends were 7 bases for V and 5 bases for J; bases not matched to a gene: 8.

The rearrangement joins TRBV11-2 to TRBJ2-6; the D gene could be TRBD1 or TRBD2 (5 bases each). The CDR3 sequence is 16 residues long. The germline CDR1 and CDR2 sequences are SGHAT and FQNNGV. The V gene lost 3 bases and the J gene lost 0 bases, with 9 bases spanning the gap. CDR3 nucleotide sequence: TGTGCCAGCAGCTTTTCGGGGCCCTCTGGGGCCAACGTCCTGACTTTC. The encoded protein is CASSFSGPSGANVLTF.

This sequence joins TRBV9 and TRBJ2-2; no clear D. The CDR3 runs to 16 residues. V lost 3 bases and J 0 bases, leaving 12 bases between the germline ends. CDR1 is SGDLS and CDR2 is YYNGEE in the germline V gene. The CDR3 is CASSDSPHTNTGELFF. CDR3 nucleotide sequence: TGTGCCAGCAGCGACTCTCCACACACGAACACCGGGGAGCTGTTTTTT.

The gene calls are TRBV19 and TRBJ2-7; no reliable D call. This CDR3 has 15 residues. Germline CDR1 and CDR2: LNHDA and SQIVND (reference sequence). Trimming took 1 base from V and 2 from J, leaving 12 bases between them. The CDR3 region has the DNA TGTGCCAGTAGTATAGGACCGGACGGAACCTACGAGCAGTACTTC. Its translation: CASSIGPDGTYEQYF.

To note about this clone: An end of the junction does not agree with germline; a read error may underlie this. CDR3 protein: CASSLSSHRDRAPYEQYF. Here the CDR3 DNA reads TGTGCCAGCAGTCTATCATCCCACCGGGACAGGGCCCCCTACGAGCAGTACTTC. The chain uses TRBV27 and TRBJ2-7; TRBD1 agrees at 9 bases. The CDR3 sequence is 18 residues long. The V gene's germline CDR1 is MNHEY and CDR2 SMNVEV (reference sequence).

V and J are TRBV5-1 and TRBJ2-7; no clear D. The CDR3 sequence is 14 residues long. Looked up from germline, CDR1 is SGHRS and CDR2 is YFSETQ. V gave up 3 bases and J gave up 2 bases, with 12 bases separating them. Here the CDR3 reads CASSSPGLTYEQYF. The CDR3, as DNA: TGCGCCAGCAGCTCCCCGGGCCTCACCTACGAGCAGTACTTC.